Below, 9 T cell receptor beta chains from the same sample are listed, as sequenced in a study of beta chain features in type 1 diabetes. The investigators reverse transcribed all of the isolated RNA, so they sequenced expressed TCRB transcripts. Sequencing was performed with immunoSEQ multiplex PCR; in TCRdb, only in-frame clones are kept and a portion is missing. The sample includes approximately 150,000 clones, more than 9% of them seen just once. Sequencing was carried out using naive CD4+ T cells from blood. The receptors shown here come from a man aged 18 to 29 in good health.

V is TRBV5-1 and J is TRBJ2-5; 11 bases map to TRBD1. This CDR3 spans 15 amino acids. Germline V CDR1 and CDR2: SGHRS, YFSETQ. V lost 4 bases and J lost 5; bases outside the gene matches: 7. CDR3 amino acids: CASSPGTGGQETQYF. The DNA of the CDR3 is TGCGCCAGCAGCCCCGGGACAGGGGGGCAGGAGACCCAGTACTTC.

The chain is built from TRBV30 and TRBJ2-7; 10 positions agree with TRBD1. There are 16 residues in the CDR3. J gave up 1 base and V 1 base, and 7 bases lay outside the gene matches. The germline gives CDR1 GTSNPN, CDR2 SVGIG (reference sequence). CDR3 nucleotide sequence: TGTGCCTGGAGTGATGACCGGGACAGGGGATCCTACGAGCAGTACTTC. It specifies CAWSDDRDRGSYEQYF.

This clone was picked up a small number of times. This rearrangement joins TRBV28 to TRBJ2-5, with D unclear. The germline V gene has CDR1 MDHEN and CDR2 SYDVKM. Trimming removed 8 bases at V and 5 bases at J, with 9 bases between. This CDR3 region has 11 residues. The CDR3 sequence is CASELRETQYF. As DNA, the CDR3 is TGTGCCAGCGAATTGCGGGAGACCCAGTACTTC.

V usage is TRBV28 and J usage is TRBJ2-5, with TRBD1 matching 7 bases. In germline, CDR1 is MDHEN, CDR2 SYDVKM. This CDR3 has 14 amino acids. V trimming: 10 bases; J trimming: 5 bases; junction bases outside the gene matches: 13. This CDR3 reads CAMSRGFSAETQYF. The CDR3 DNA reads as TGTGCCATGAGCAGGGGGTTCTCGGCGGAGACCCAGTACTTC.

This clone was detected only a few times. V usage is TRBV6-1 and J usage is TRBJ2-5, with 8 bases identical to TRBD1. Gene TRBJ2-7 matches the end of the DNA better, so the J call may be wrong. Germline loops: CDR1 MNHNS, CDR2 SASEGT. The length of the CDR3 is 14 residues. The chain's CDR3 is CASRTGQATYEQYF. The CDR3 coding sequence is TGTGCCAGCAGAACGGGACAGGCGACCTACGAGCAGTACTTC.

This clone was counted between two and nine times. The chain's CDR3 is CASSQALTNEKLFF. CDR3 in DNA: TGCGCCAGCAGCCAAGCTTTGACTAATGAAAAACTGTTTTTT. The V call is TRBV4-3, the J call TRBJ1-4; D remains ambiguous. Germline V CDR1 and CDR2: LGHNA, YSLEER. V lost 1 base, J lost 2 bases, and 5 bases lay in between. The CDR3 totals 14 residues.

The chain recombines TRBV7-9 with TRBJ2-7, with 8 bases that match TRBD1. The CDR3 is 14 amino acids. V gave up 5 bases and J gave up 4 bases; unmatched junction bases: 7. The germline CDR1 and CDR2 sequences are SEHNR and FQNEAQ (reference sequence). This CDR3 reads CASSIGTGGYEQYF. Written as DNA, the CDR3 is TGTGCCAGCAGCATCGGGACAGGCGGTTACGAGCAGTACTTC.

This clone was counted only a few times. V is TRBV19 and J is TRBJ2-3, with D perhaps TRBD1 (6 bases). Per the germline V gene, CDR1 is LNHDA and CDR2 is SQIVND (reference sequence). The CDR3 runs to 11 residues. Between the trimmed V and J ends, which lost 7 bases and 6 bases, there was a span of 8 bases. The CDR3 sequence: CASTQGDTQYF. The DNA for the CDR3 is TGTGCCAGTACCCAGGGGGATACGCAGTATTTT. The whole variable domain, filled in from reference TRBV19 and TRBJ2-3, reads DGGITQSPKYLFRKEGQNVTLSCEQNLNHDAMYWYRQDPGQGLRLIYYSQIVNDFQKGDIAEGYSVSREKKESFPLTVTSAQKNPTAFYLCASTQGDTQYFGPGTRLTVL.

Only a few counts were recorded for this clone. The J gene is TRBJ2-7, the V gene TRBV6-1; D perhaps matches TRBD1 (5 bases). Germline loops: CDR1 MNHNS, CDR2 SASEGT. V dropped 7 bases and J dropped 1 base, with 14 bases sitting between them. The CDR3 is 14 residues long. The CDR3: CASTRPGSSYEQYF. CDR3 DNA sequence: TGTGCCAGCACACGGCCAGGGTCGTCCTACGAGCAGTACTTC.